This is a list of T cell receptor beta chains from one sample in a study of beta chain features in type 1 diabetes. Libraries were prepared by immunoSEQ multiplex PCR; TCRdb keeps only in-frame clonotypes and omits some of them. The repertoire consists of a few hundred thousand clones, with 25% to 30% occurring once and the leading ten covering 3.5% to 4%. The sample was central memory CD4+ T cells from blood. Every receptor here comes from a man younger than 45 in good health. The CDR3 runs from the conserved cysteine through the conserved F or W. A D gene is named only where the DNA matches it firmly.

d_gene: NA; v_gene: TRBV6-5; j_gene: TRBJ2-5; CDR3aa: CASSYASGVETQYF
d_gene: NA; v_gene: TRBV6-1; j_gene: TRBJ1-5; CDR3aa: CASSEWDQPQHF
d_gene: NA; v_gene: TRBV5-1; j_gene: TRBJ2-3; CDR3aa: CASSLGLLSSTDTQYF
d_gene: NA; v_gene: TRBV27; j_gene: TRBJ1-1; CDR3aa: CASSLAYGSEAFF
d_gene: TRBD1; v_gene: TRBV7-8; j_gene: TRBJ1-5; CDR3aa: CASSPYGGGWSNQPQHF
d_gene: TRBD2; v_gene: TRBV5-1; j_gene: TRBJ2-1; CDR3aa: CASSLSGGSYNEQFF
d_gene: NA; v_gene: TRBV19; j_gene: TRBJ1-5; CDR3aa: CASSITSGAQPQHF
d_gene: NA; v_gene: TRBV29-1; j_gene: TRBJ2-4; CDR3aa: CSVEDRSGLIQYF
d_gene: NA; v_gene: TRBV7-8; j_gene: TRBJ2-3; CDR3aa: CAGRSLARDTQYF
d_gene: NA; v_gene: TRBV7-6; j_gene: TRBJ2-1; CDR3aa: CASSLAFETGRGNEQFF
d_gene: NA; v_gene: TRBV5-4; j_gene: TRBJ2-2; CDR3aa: CASSPRRGWAGELFF
d_gene: NA; v_gene: TRBV6-1; j_gene: TRBJ1-1; CDR3aa: CASSGQGPNTEAFF
d_gene: NA; v_gene: TRBV7-8; j_gene: TRBJ2-3; CDR3aa: CASSQTNTDTQYF
d_gene: NA; v_gene: TRBV5-6; j_gene: TRBJ2-5; CDR3aa: CASSLTGSETQYF
d_gene: TRBD1; v_gene: TRBV11-2; j_gene: TRBJ2-5; CDR3aa: CASSLGQKQETQYF
d_gene: TRBD2; v_gene: TRBV7-8; j_gene: TRBJ2-5; CDR3aa: CASSPSTPGLAGGSQETQYF
d_gene: NA; v_gene: TRBV27; j_gene: TRBJ2-1; CDR3aa: CASGRVFSYNEQFF
d_gene: NA; v_gene: TRBV29-1; j_gene: TRBJ2-3; CDR3aa: CSVGDGTDTQYF
d_gene: NA; v_gene: TRBV25-1; j_gene: TRBJ2-5; CDR3aa: CASSGGLGSAKTQYF
d_gene: TRBD1; v_gene: TRBV5-1; j_gene: TRBJ2-4; CDR3aa: CASSPGQGYKNIQYF
d_gene: NA; v_gene: TRBV19; j_gene: TRBJ1-6; CDR3aa: CASSILDSPLHF
d_gene: NA; v_gene: TRBV5-1; j_gene: TRBJ2-3; CDR3aa: CASSLVAGSADTQYF
d_gene: NA; v_gene: TRBV2; j_gene: TRBJ2-1; CDR3aa: CASSDFNNEQFF
d_gene: NA; v_gene: TRBV5-4; j_gene: TRBJ2-1; CDR3aa: CASSLGGGIWNEQFF
d_gene: NA; v_gene: TRBV30; j_gene: TRBJ2-7; CDR3aa: CACQNWVRDEQYF
d_gene: NA; v_gene: TRBV2; j_gene: TRBJ2-1; CDR3aa: CASSLQSRDKGFF
d_gene: TRBD1; v_gene: TRBV11-3; j_gene: TRBJ2-2; CDR3aa: CASSLSRTGRTGELFF
d_gene: TRBD2; v_gene: TRBV2; j_gene: TRBJ2-1; CDR3aa: CASMASGGRYNEQFF
d_gene: NA; v_gene: TRBV15; j_gene: TRBJ1-1; CDR3aa: CATSRDLHREAFF
d_gene: TRBD1; v_gene: TRBV30; j_gene: TRBJ1-3; CDR3aa: CAWDDRATGNTIYF
d_gene: NA; v_gene: TRBV6-1; j_gene: TRBJ1-3; CDR3aa: CASSEVGQVNTIYF